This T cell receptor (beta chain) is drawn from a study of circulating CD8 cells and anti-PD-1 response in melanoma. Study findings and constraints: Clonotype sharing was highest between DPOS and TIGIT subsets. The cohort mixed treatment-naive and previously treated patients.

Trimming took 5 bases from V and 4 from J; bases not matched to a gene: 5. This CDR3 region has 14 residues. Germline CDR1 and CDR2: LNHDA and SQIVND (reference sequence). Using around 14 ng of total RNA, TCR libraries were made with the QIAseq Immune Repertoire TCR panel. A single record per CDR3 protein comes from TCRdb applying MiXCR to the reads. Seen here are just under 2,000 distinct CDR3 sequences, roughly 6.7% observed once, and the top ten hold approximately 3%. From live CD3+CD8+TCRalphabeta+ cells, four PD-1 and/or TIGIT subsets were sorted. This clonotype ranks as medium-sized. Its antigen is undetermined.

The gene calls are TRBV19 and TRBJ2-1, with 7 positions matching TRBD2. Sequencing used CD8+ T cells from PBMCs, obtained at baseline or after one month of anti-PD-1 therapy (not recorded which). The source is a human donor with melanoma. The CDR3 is CASSRGGTYNEQFF. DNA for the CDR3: TGTGCCAGTAGTCGGGGAGGGACTTACAATGAGCAGTTCTTC.